This paragraph covers one T cell receptor beta chain sequence. The CDR3 spans 15 residues. Germline CDR1 reads SEHNR; CDR2 reads FQNEAQ (reference sequence). V lost 3 bases, J lost 3 bases, and 5 bases stayed unmatched. The data derive from a study of OX40 agonist ivuxolimab in advanced cancers. Across the whole study: In this cohort, patients received ivuxolimab, an agonistic anti-OX40 (CD134) antibody. The mean age was 60 years, ranging from 23 to 79, with about four fifths of participants male.

Using immunoSEQ multiplex PCR, the repertoire was profiled, and TCRdb retains in-frame clones only, with some absent. The sample yields around 20,000 clones, around two thirds seen once. Prior autoimmune disease or systemic immunosuppression barred patients. This chain links TRBV7-9 with TRBJ2-5; TRBD2 aligns across 9 bases. The receptor was derived from an adult with an advanced solid tumor such as melanoma, head and neck, liver or kidney cancer. The sample consisted of CD4+ or CD8+ T cells sorted from blood, taken in a trial of the OX40 agonist ivuxolimab. The CDR3 DNA sequence: TGTGCCAGCAGCTTGAGCGGGGGGCGGAAAGAGACCCAGTACTTC. Translation: CASSLSGGRKETQYF.